This T cell receptor beta chain was obtained from a study of cytomegalovirus exposure and HLA in healthy donors. Donors likely had unrecorded immune exposures despite being nominally healthy when sampled. A multiplex PCR was run with 60 Vbeta primers and 13 Jbeta primers. Data came from immunoSEQ multiplex PCR; TCRdb stores just in-frame clones and leaves some out. The table has around 130,000 clones, 82% seen once. Study results and caveats: The study designated 150 to 200 TCR beta chains cytomegalovirus-associated.

About this clone: Its cognate antigen is unknown.

The clonotype originates from a woman younger than 30 in good health and CMV-seronegative. The specimen sequenced was PBMCs.

CDR3: CASSLGRNTEAFF. The CDR3 DNA reads TGTGCCAGCAGTTTAGGCAGGAACACTGAAGCTTTCTTT. The genes are TRBV27 and TRBJ1-1; the D is unclear. Looked up from germline, CDR1 is MNHEY and CDR2 is SMNVEV (reference sequence). Trimming removed 2 bases from V and 1 base from J, with 5 bases in between. This CDR3 has 13 amino acids.